The T cell receptor beta chain under discussion was sequenced for a study of T cell responses to AZD1222 COVID-19 vaccine. Study-wide context: Second-dose schedules of about 4 or about 12 weeks were combined.

TCRdb keeps only in-frame clones here, not all; method: immunoSEQ multiplex PCR. The repertoire holds about 140,000 clones, with around 90% as singletons. The length of the CDR3 is 15 residues. Germline-derived CDR1 and CDR2 are LNHDA and SQIVND (reference sequence). V shed 1 base and J shed 5 bases, with 11 bases lying between them. This clone was found once. The specimen was peripheral blood, collected on day 0 of AZD1222 vaccination. This chain links TRBV19 with TRBJ1-4, with D uncertain. This receptor was taken from an adult in good health. The CDR3 DNA sequence: TGTGCCAGTAGTATAGGAGGGCAGCTAAATGAAAAACTGTTTTTT. This gives the protein CASSIGGQLNEKLFF.